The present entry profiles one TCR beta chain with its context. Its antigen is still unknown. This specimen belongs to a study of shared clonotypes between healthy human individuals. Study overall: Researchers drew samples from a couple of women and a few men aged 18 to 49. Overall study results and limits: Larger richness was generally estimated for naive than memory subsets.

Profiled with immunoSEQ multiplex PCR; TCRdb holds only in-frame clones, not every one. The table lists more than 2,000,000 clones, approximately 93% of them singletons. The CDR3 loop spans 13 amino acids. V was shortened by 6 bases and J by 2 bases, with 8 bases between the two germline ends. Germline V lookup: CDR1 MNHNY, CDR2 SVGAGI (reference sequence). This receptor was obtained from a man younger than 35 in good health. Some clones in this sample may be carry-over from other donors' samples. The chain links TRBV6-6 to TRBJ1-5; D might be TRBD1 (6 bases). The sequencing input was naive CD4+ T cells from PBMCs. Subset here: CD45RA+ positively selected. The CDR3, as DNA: TGTGCCAGCAGAAACAGGGGCAATCAGCCCCAGCATTTT. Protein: CASRNRGNQPQHF.